This entry features one T cell receptor beta chain sequence. Its specificity is unknown. This CDR3 has 16 amino acids. Germline lookup yields CDR1 SEHNR and CDR2 FQNEAQ (reference sequence). The trim removed 5 bases at V and 7 bases at J, leaving 12 bases unmatched. The data derive from a study of cytomegalovirus exposure and HLA in healthy donors. Study results and caveats: Analysis was performed later, and it showed HLA-associated TCR beta chains to be more clonally expanded than equally common others.

PCR used 60 Vbeta primers and 13 Jbeta primers. The method was immunoSEQ multiplex PCR; TCRdb's version includes in-frame clones alone and lacks a portion of them. This table holds 150,000 to 200,000 clones, roughly 80% found once. Healthy bone marrow donors supplied every sample. The rearrangement uses TRBV7-9 and TRBJ2-1, with 9 bases matching TRBD1. Material for sequencing was PBMCs. The sequence derives from a man aged 50 or older in good health and CMV-seropositive. The CDR3 loop is CASSKLRDRVSNEQFF. For the CDR3, the DNA is TGTGCCAGCAGCAAGCTCCGGGACAGGGTTTCAAATGAGCAGTTCTTC.